The rows below give T cell receptor beta chains drawn from one sample of a study of shared clonotypes between healthy human individuals. Assay: immunoSEQ multiplex PCR; the TCRdb copy retains only in-frame clones and omits some. This sample yields more than 2,000,000 clones, of which 85% to 95% are seen a single time; 0.35% to 0.45% belongs to the top ten. Sequencing was performed on naive CD4+ T cells from PBMCs. All receptors come from a man aged 18 to 29 in good health. Some clones in this sample may be carry-over from other donors' samples. Both conserved end residues are part of each CDR3. The D gene is left open where the match is weak. Size is stated for part of the rows, as once, few or many counts, or as a class when the clone is expanded.

j_gene	v_gene	d_gene	abundance	CDR3nt	CDR3aa
TRBJ2-1	TRBV15	-	-	TGTGCCACCAGCGCTTACAATGAGCAGTTCTTC	CATSAYNEQFF
TRBJ2-1	TRBV5-1	-	once	TGCGCCAGCAGCTTGGTTGGGGGCGATGAGCAGTTCTTC	CASSLVGGDEQFF
TRBJ2-7	TRBV2	-	once	TGTGCCAGCACCTGGGAGCGGGTGAGCGAGCAGTACTTC	CASTWERVSEQYF
TRBJ1-1	TRBV14	-	-	TGTGCCAGCAGCCAATGGAGGAACACTGAAGCTTTCTTT	CASSQWRNTEAFF
TRBJ2-5	TRBV10-2	-	-	TGCGCCAGCAGTTGGTTGGGGGAGACCCAGTACTTC	CASSWLGETQYF
TRBJ1-6	TRBV15	TRBD1	-	TGTGCCACCAGCTGGGGACAGGGGGGATCGAGATCACCCCTCCACTTT	CATSWGQGGSRSPLHF
TRBJ2-7	TRBV7-9	-	-	TGTGCCAGCAGCTCAGCGACCGAGCAGTACTTC	CASSSATEQYF
TRBJ2-1	TRBV10-2	-	-	TGCGCCAGCAGTGACCCGGGACTCAACAATGAGCAGTTCTTC	CASSDPGLNNEQFF
TRBJ1-3	TRBV9	-	-	TGTGCCAGCAGCGTAGCTGAGGGTGATGGAAACACCATATATTTT	CASSVAEGDGNTIYF
TRBJ1-2	TRBV25-1	-	-	TGTGCCAGCAGTACCCCGGACAGCTATGGCTACACCTTC	CASSTPDSYGYTF
TRBJ1-2	TRBV29-1	-	-	TGCAGCGTTGACATTGCCTATGGCTACACCTTC	CSVDIAYGYTF
TRBJ1-1	TRBV29-1	-	-	TGTAGCGTGGGGACATTTGTAGAAGCTTTCTTT	CSVGTFVEAFF
TRBJ2-5	TRBV18	TRBD1	-	TGTGCCAGCTCACTGGACAGGTTGGAGACCCAGTACTTC	CASSLDRLETQYF
TRBJ2-1	TRBV9	-	-	TGTGCCAGCAGCGTAGCAGGGTTGAATGAGCAGTTCTTC	CASSVAGLNEQFF
TRBJ2-7	TRBV6-1	TRBD2	-	TGTGCCAGCAGTGTCGGGTCTAGCGGGTTCACCTACGAGCAGTACTTC	CASSVGSSGFTYEQYF
TRBJ2-1	TRBV5-4	TRBD2	-	TGTGCCAGCAGTAAAGGGTCTGGGACTAGCGGGGGAGAGCAGTTCTTC	CASSKGSGTSGGEQFF
TRBJ2-3	TRBV5-8	-	-	TGTGCCAGCAGCCCTGGTCACGGAGAAGATACGCAGTATTTT	CASSPGHGEDTQYF
TRBJ2-7	TRBV10-3	-	once	TGTGCCATCAGCGGAATAGACAGCCTTTACGAGCAGTACTTC	CAISGIDSLYEQYF
TRBJ2-2	TRBV27	-	-	TGTGCCAGCAGTTTACGGGGTGGGAACACCGGGGAGCTGTTTTTT	CASSLRGGNTGELFF
TRBJ2-1	TRBV6-5	TRBD1	-	TGTGCCAGCATTAGCCGGGACAGCCGAAGCGATGAGCAGTTCTTC	CASISRDSRSDEQFF